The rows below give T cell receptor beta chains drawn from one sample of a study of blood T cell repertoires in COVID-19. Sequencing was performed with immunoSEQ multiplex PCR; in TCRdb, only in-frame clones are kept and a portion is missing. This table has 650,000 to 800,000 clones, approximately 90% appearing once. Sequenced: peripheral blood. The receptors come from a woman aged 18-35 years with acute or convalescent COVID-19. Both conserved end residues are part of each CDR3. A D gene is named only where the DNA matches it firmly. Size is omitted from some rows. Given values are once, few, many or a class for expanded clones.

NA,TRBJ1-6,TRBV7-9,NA,TGTGCCAGCAGCTTAGGGCAGGGTAAGGATTCACCCCTCCACTTT,CASSLGQGKDSPLHF
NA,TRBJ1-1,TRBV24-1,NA,TGTGCCACCAGGATGGGACCCCACGGAGGGCAGAACACTGAAGCTTTCTTT,CATRMGPHGGQNTEAFF
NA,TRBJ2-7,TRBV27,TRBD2,TGTGCCAGCAGTTTACTAGGGACTAGGGACGAGCAGTACTTC,CASSLLGTRDEQYF
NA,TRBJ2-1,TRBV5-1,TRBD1,TGCGCCAGCAGCTCCTTCGGGACAGGGGGCGATGAGCAGTTCTTC,CASSSFGTGGDEQFF
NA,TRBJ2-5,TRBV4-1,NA,TGCGCCAGCAGCCAAGCCAAAGAGACCCAGTACTTC,CASSQAKETQYF
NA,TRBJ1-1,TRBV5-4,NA,TGTGCCAGCAGCGAACAACAGGGCACTGAAGCTTTCTTT,CASSEQQGTEAFF
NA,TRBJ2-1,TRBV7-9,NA,TGTGCCAGCAGCTTAGATGCAGGGCGGAATGAGCAGTTCTTC,CASSLDAGRNEQFF
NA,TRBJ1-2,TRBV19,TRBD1,TGTGCCGTACTGGAGAGGGACAGGGGGATATTGAGAGGCTACACCTTC,CAVLERDRGILRGYTF
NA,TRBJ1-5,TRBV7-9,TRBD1,TGTGCCAGCAGTTCGACGGACAGGGCGAATCAGCCCCAGCATTTT,CASSSTDRANQPQHF
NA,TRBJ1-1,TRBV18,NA,TGTGCCAGCTCACCCGGGACAATGAACACTGAAGCTTTCTTT,CASSPGTMNTEAFF
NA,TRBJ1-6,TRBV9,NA,TGTGCCAGCAGCCCTGGCGGGTCGACCTATTCACCCCTCCACTTT,CASSPGGSTYSPLHF
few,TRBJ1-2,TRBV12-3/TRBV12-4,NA,TGTGCCAGCAGTTTATGGCAGTCGAGGGGCTACACCTTC,CASSLWQSRGYTF
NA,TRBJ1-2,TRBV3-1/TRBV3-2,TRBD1,TGTGCCAGCAGCCAGGCGCCCGGGACAGGGGCTCTCTCCTTTAACTATGGCTACACCTTC,CASSQAPGTGALSFNYGYTF
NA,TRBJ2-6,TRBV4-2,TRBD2,TGTGCCAGCAGCCAAGCGGGACTAGCCTCCTCTGGGGCCAACGTCCTGACTTTC,CASSQAGLASSGANVLTF